The next 21 T cell receptor beta chains were all read from a single sample in a study of identical twins. Via MiXCR, TCRdb re-called the 5' RACE reads, giving one row per CDR3 protein. The sample carries fewer than 250,000 distinct CDR3 sequences, approximately 8.3% recorded once. This sample also belongs to another study, concerning yellow fever vaccine responses in identical twins.

The sample taken for sequencing was memory (CD45RO+) T cells sorted from blood. The origin of the receptors is a woman between 18 and 30 years old in good health.

This clonotype was detected many times. The chain has TRBV5-1 and TRBJ1-6; tentative D call: TRBD1 (5 bases). Germline V lookup: CDR1 SGHRS, CDR2 YFSETQ. Trimming removed 3 bases from V and 7 bases from J, with 14 bases in between. This CDR3 region has 15 residues. This CDR3 reads CASSSAGTGNSPLHF. Written as DNA, the CDR3 is TGCGCCAGCAGCTCCGCCGGGACGGGGAATTCACCCCTCCACTTT. The full variable domain, in which reference TRBV5-1 and TRBJ1-6 provide the parts outside the CDR3, is KAGVTQTPRYLIKTRGQQVTLSCSPISGHRSVSWYQQTPGQGLQFLFEYFSETQRNKGNFPGRFSGRQFSNSRSEMNVSTLELGDSALYLCASSSAGTGNSPLHFGNGTRLTVT.

The gene calls are TRBV6-2 or TRBV6-3 and TRBJ2-2, with D unresolved. V shed 0 bases and J shed 4 bases, with 9 bases lying between them. This CDR3 region has 15 residues. The germline CDR1 and CDR2 sequences are MNHEY and SVGEGT. CDR3 nucleotide sequence: TGTGCCAGCAGTTACTCGCAGGTTGGCACCGGGGAGCTGTTTTTT. Its translation: CASSYSQVGTGELFF.

The V gene is TRBV3-1, the J gene TRBJ1-6; 8 nucleotides align to TRBD1. The CDR3 has 15 amino acids. V shed 4 bases, J shed 10 bases, and the junction held 9 bases outside the gene matches. CDR1 LGHDT and CDR2 YNNKEL come from the germline V gene (reference sequence). CDR3 nucleotides: TGTGCCAGCAGCCTGACAGGGGCGAGGGAATCACCCCTCCACTTT. The encoded protein is CASSLTGARESPLHF.

V and J are TRBV20-1 and TRBJ2-7; D uncertain. V shed 3 bases and J shed 3 bases, with 12 bases lying between them. CDR3 length: 13 amino acids. Germline V CDR1 and CDR2: DFQATT, SNEGSKA (reference sequence). The CDR3 region has the DNA TGCAGTGCTAGCCTCCCGAACGGCTACGAGCAGTACTTC. Protein product: CSASLPNGYEQYF.

J is TRBJ2-1 and V is TRBV24-1, with 14 bases fitting TRBD2. CDR1 and CDR2 (germline): KGHDR, SFDVKD. The CDR3 is made up of 18 amino acids. J was trimmed by 8 bases and V by 2 bases; bases with no gene match: 10. The chain's CDR3 is CATSDSGTSGGIVDEQFF. DNA of the CDR3: TGTGCCACCAGTGATTCAGGGACTAGCGGGGGTATTGTCGATGAGCAGTTCTTC.

Only a few counts were recorded for this clonotype. The junction and the germline gene differ at one end; a read error may be behind it. This rearrangement joins TRBV7-7 to TRBJ2-2; a weak D match, TRBD2 (7 bases). Germline V gene data show CDR1 as SSHAT and CDR2 as FNYEAQ (reference sequence). This CDR3 has 19 amino acids. CDR3 DNA: TGTGCTAGCAGCCCCCTTCTGCGGGGGCTAAATCCGGGCACCGGGGAGCTGTTTTTT. Its protein product is CASSPLLRGLNPGTGELFF.

This clonotype came up many times. CDR3: CASLEDTGELFF. The CDR3 coding sequence is TGTGCCAGCCTCGAAGACACCGGGGAGCTGTTTTTT. The gene calls are TRBV2 and TRBJ2-2; D gene unclear. Trimming took off 8 bases at V and 3 bases at J, with 7 bases between the two ends. From germline, CDR1 is SNHLY and CDR2 FYNNEI. The CDR3 runs to 12 residues.

CDR3 in DNA: TGTGCCAGCAGCTTAGTTTCCCTAGCGGGGGGGCCGCTGGTCCACGAGCAGTACTTC. This encodes CASSLVSLAGGPLVHEQYF. The V call is TRBV7-8, the J call TRBJ2-7, with 12 bases that match TRBD2. The CDR3 has 19 residues. V lost 1 base, J lost 5 bases, and 15 bases stayed unmatched. CDR1 SGHVS and CDR2 FQNEAQ come from the germline V gene. The full variable domain, completed using reference TRBV7-8 and TRBJ2-7, is GAGVSQSPRYKVAKRGQDVALRCDPISGHVSLFWYQQALGQGPEFLTYFQNEAQLDKSGLPSDRFFAERPEGSVSTLKIQRTQQEDSAVYLCASSLVSLAGGPLVHEQYFGPGTRLTVT.

Only a few counts were recorded for this clonotype. The rearrangement links TRBV27 to TRBJ2-1, with 9 bases fitting TRBD2. The CDR3 is 13 amino acids. In germline, CDR1 is MNHEY, CDR2 SMNVEV (reference sequence). V shed 7 bases, J shed 4 bases, and the junction held 2 bases outside the gene matches. CDR3 region: CASKRGVYNEQFF. The CDR3 bases are TGTGCCAGCAAGCGGGGGGTTTACAATGAGCAGTTCTTC.

This clonotype occurred many times. The rearrangement joins TRBV9 to TRBJ1-1, with D unresolved. CDR1 and CDR2 (germline): SGDLS, YYNGEE. The CDR3 totals 14 residues. V lost 4 bases and J lost 3, with 13 bases in between. The CDR3 nucleotides are TGTGCCAGCAGCCCCAGCGGTGGGGACACTGAAGCTTTCTTT. Protein sequence: CASSPSGGDTEAFF. The full variable domain, in which reference TRBV9 and TRBJ1-1 provide the parts outside the CDR3, is DSGVTQTPKHLITATGQRVTLRCSPRSGDLSVYWYQQSLDQGLQFLIQYYNGEERAKGNILERFSAQQFPDLHSELNLSSLELGDSALYFCASSPSGGDTEAFFGQGTRLTVV.

J is TRBJ1-5 and V is TRBV5-5; tentative D call: TRBD1 (5 bases). Germline-derived CDR1 and CDR2 are SGHKS and YYEKEE (reference sequence). Between the trimmed V and J ends, which lost 0 bases and 6 bases, there was a span of 10 bases. The CDR3 spans 14 residues. The CDR3 loop reads CASSLVQGGQPQHF. In nucleotides, the CDR3 is TGTGCCAGCAGCTTGGTGCAGGGAGGTCAGCCCCAGCATTTT.

The chain is built from TRBV12-3 or TRBV12-4 and TRBJ1-2; no clear D. The CDR3 runs 13 residues. The germline V and J ends were trimmed by 1 base and 8 bases, with 11 bases remaining between them. The CDR3 nucleotides read TGTGCCAGCAGTTTAGTCCGGGGATTCGGCTACACCTTC. This encodes CASSLVRGFGYTF.

This clonotype was recorded many times. V usage is TRBV7-8 and J usage is TRBJ2-7, with TRBD2 identical over 7 bases. V trimming: 5 bases; J trimming: 2 bases; junction bases outside the gene matches: 6. This CDR3 is built from 14 residues. Germline V CDR1 and CDR2: SGHVS, FQNEAQ. As DNA, the CDR3 is TGTGCCAGCAGCCCTGGAGGGACTACCTACGAGCAGTACTTC. This sequence encodes CASSPGGTTYEQYF.

This clonotype was observed a handful of times. V is TRBV6-1 and J is TRBJ1-2, with TRBD1 matching 8 bases. CDR1 and CDR2 from the germline V gene are MNHNS and SASEGT. V trimming: 2 bases; J trimming: 2 bases; junction bases outside the gene matches: 7. This CDR3 is built from 16 residues. DNA of the CDR3: TGTGCCAGCAGTGAAAGACCGGGACAGGCGAACTATGGCTACACCTTC. It codes for CASSERPGQANYGYTF.

This clonotype is a singleton in its sample. The chain joins TRBV6-1 to TRBJ2-5; 9 bases match TRBD1. The CDR3 is 11 amino acids. Germline trimming cut 11 bases from V and 5 bases from J; bases unmatched to any gene: 3. Germline V lookup: CDR1 MNHNS, CDR2 SASEGT. The CDR3 coding sequence is TGTGCCTGTGGACAGGGGGAGACCCAGTACTTC. It translates to CACGQGETQYF.

The gene calls are TRBV12-3 or TRBV12-4 and TRBJ2-3; 9 bases agree with TRBD2. This CDR3 is built from 16 residues. V shed 5 bases and J 2 bases; nucleotides not matched to a gene: 8. The CDR3: CASSVERGATTDTQYF. CDR3 sequence (DNA): TGTGCCAGCAGTGTAGAGCGGGGGGCGACCACAGATACGCAGTATTTT.

This clonotype has just one count. The V call is TRBV12-1, the J call TRBJ2-3; the table's D call, TRBD2, was not checked against the DNA. TRBV12-1 is a pseudogene locus. CDR3 length equals 17 residues. CDR3 loop: CAISSGRASGNTDTQYF. CDR3 nucleotide sequence: TGTGCCATCAGCTCTGGGCGGGCTAGCGGAAACACAGATACGCAGTATTTT.

This clonotype was found a few times. This sequence joins TRBV19 and TRBJ2-7, with 8 bases matching TRBD1. V shed 9 bases and J 0 bases; nucleotides not matched to a gene: 1. Germline values: CDR1 LNHDA, CDR2 SQIVND (reference sequence). The CDR3 consists of 12 residues. This CDR3 is CARTGDSYEQYF. The CDR3 nucleotides read TGTGCCAGGACAGGGGACTCCTACGAGCAGTACTTC.

This clonotype was recorded a few times. The rearrangement joins TRBV12-3 or TRBV12-4 to TRBJ2-2; 9 nucleotides line up with TRBD1. The junction had 11 bases not matched to a gene; V was cut back by 5 bases and J by 7 bases. There are 16 residues in the CDR3. The CDR3 region is CASSARTGDHYGELFF. For the CDR3, the DNA is TGTGCCAGCAGTGCGCGGACAGGGGATCATTACGGGGAGCTGTTTTTT.

This sequence joins TRBV5-1 and TRBJ2-3, with 8 bases identical to TRBD1. Germline trimming cut 0 bases from V and 4 bases from J; bases unmatched to any gene: 16. The length of the CDR3 is 19 residues. Germline V lookup: CDR1 SGHRS, CDR2 YFSETQ. In DNA, the CDR3 is TGCGCCAGCAGCTTGGCCGGGTGGGCTAGGACAGGGATGGCAGATACGCAGTATTTT. Protein sequence: CASSLAGWARTGMADTQYF.

The gene calls are TRBV20-1 and TRBJ2-7; D gene ambiguous. Trimming left V 0 bases short and J 2 bases short, with 5 bases between. CDR3 size: 12 residues. Per the germline V gene, CDR1 is DFQATT and CDR2 is SNEGSKA (reference sequence). The CDR3 nucleotides are TGCAGTGCTAGAGATCAAACCTACGAGCAGTACTTC. Translating it yields CSARDQTYEQYF.